A selection of T cell receptor beta chains follows, all from one sample in a study of long-term antiretroviral therapy in people with HIV. The assay was immunoSEQ multiplex PCR, and TCRdb's table has in-frame clones only and misses some. This sample has tens of thousands of clones; around 87% occur once, and the top ten carry less than 6%. The sequences come from unsorted PBMCs, collected roughly 2.7 years after starting antiretroviral therapy. The receptors shown here come from a man aged 40-49 years with HIV. CDR3s include the opening cysteine and the closing phenylalanine or tryptophan. Fields, in order: CDR3 protein, CDR3 DNA, D gene, V gene, J gene, clone size. D genes are given only for firm matches. Not every row has a clone size; where given, it reads once, few, many or a size class.

CDR3 protein: CAISELSTYNSPLHF
CDR3 DNA: TGTGCCATCAGTGAATTATCTACCTATAATTCACCCCTCCACTTT
D gene: NA
V gene: TRBV10-3
J gene: TRBJ1-6
clone size: NA

CDR3 protein: CARSLLSYRGKESGNTIYF
CDR3 DNA: TGTGCCAGAAGCTTACTGTCATACAGGGGGAAGGAATCTGGAAACACCATATATTTT
D gene: TRBD1
V gene: TRBV5-3
J gene: TRBJ1-3
clone size: NA

CDR3 protein: CASSAQDRGGHEQYF
CDR3 DNA: TGTGCCAGCAGTGCTCAGGACAGGGGTGGTCACGAGCAGTACTTC
D gene: TRBD1
V gene: TRBV6-1
J gene: TRBJ2-7
clone size: NA

CDR3 protein: CASRSGVRNTEAFF
CDR3 DNA: TGTGCCAGCCGCTCAGGGGTCCGGAACACTGAAGCTTTCTTT
D gene: NA
V gene: TRBV14
J gene: TRBJ1-1
clone size: few

CDR3 protein: CASSRDNEQFF
CDR3 DNA: TGTGCCAGCAGCCGGGACAATGAGCAGTTCTTC
D gene: NA
V gene: TRBV11-1
J gene: TRBJ2-1
clone size: once

CDR3 protein: CASTGSLYNEQFF
CDR3 DNA: TGTGCCAGCACCGGGAGTCTCTACAATGAGCAGTTCTTC
D gene: NA
V gene: TRBV5-4
J gene: TRBJ2-1
clone size: NA

CDR3 protein: CASSLSSYGSYNEQFF
CDR3 DNA: TGTGCCAGCAGTTTATCCAGCTATGGGTCCTACAATGAGCAGTTCTTC
D gene: NA
V gene: TRBV27
J gene: TRBJ2-1
clone size: NA

CDR3 protein: CASSLTGANYGYTF
CDR3 DNA: TGTGCCAGCAGTTTGACAGGGGCCAACTATGGCTACACCTTC
D gene: TRBD1
V gene: TRBV27
J gene: TRBJ1-2
clone size: NA

CDR3 protein: CASSLDKGTGELFF
CDR3 DNA: TGTGCCAGCAGTCTGGACAAAGGCACCGGGGAGCTGTTTTTT
D gene: NA
V gene: TRBV6-4
J gene: TRBJ2-2
clone size: once

CDR3 protein: CASSLGAGHGYTF
CDR3 DNA: TGTGCCAGCAGCCTGGGGGCAGGGCATGGCTACACCTTC
D gene: NA
V gene: TRBV4-2
J gene: TRBJ1-2
clone size: medium-sized

CDR3 protein: CASSLGGAGVDEQYF
CDR3 DNA: TGTGCCAGCAGCTTAGGGGGGGCAGGGGTGGACGAGCAGTACTTC
D gene: NA
V gene: TRBV9
J gene: TRBJ2-7
clone size: NA

CDR3 protein: CASSQEGTGGREKLFF
CDR3 DNA: TGCGCCAGCAGCCAAGAAGGGACAGGGGGACGGGAAAAACTGTTTTTT
D gene: TRBD1
V gene: TRBV4-1
J gene: TRBJ1-4
clone size: medium-sized